The rows below give T cell receptor beta chains drawn from one sample of a study of T cells after yellow fever vaccination. TCRdb redid the calling of the 5' RACE reads with MiXCR, one entry per CDR3 protein. Of under 400,000 distinct CDR3 sequences listed, 9.5% to 13% are singletons. Sequencing was performed on PBMCs, taken on the day of the first yellow fever vaccination. These receptors all stem from a man aged 18 to 30 who received the YFV17D yellow fever vaccine. Each CDR3 is given with its conserved first and last residue. D genes are given only for firm matches. Size is stated for part of the rows, as once, few or many counts, or as a class when the clone is expanded.

TGTGCCAGCAGCCGTAGACAGCGCGCGAACACCGGGGAGCTGTTTTTT	CASSRRQRANTGELFF	-	-	TRBV7-2	TRBJ2-2
TGTGCCAGCAGCTCCTCTAGCGGGGGGGCAGGATACAATGAGCAGTTCTTC	CASSSSSGGAGYNEQFF	few	TRBD2	TRBV7-8	TRBJ2-1
TGTGCCAGCAGTTACAGTCTAGCGGGGGACAATGAGCAGTTCTTC	CASSYSLAGDNEQFF	many	TRBD2	TRBV6-5	TRBJ2-1
TGCGCCAGCAGCCAAGTGGGGGGCTCACGCCAGGCTTTCTTT	CASSQVGGSRQAFF	few	-	TRBV4-1	TRBJ1-1
TGTGCCAGCAGTGGGGCTAGCGGGGGGCAAGAGACCCAGTACTTC	CASSGASGGQETQYF	-	TRBD2	TRBV2	TRBJ2-5
TGTGCCAGCAGTAGCCCCCGCTCCTACAATGAGCAGTTCTTC	CASSSPRSYNEQFF	-	-	TRBV27	TRBJ2-1
TGTGCCAGCAGCTTAGCGCTAGGGGTTTCTGGCTACACCTTC	CASSLALGVSGYTF	few	-	TRBV7-2	TRBJ1-2
TGTGCCAGCAGTGGGTACGTGGACATGAACACTGAAGCTTTCTTT	CASSGYVDMNTEAFF	-	-	TRBV6-2/TRBV6-3	TRBJ1-1
TGTGCCAGCTCACCACGGGCAGGGATATCCTACGAGCAGTACTTC	CASSPRAGISYEQYF	-	-	TRBV18	TRBJ2-7
TGTGCCAGCACCTCGCGGGACAGGGGGCAGTACTTC	CASTSRDRGQYF	-	-	TRBV21-1	TRBJ2-7
TGTGCCAGTAAAACAGGGGCGCACACGAATACGCAGTATTTT	CASKTGAHTNTQYF	-	TRBD1	TRBV19	TRBJ2-3
TGCGCCAGCAAGCGGGGTTCCGTTTATGGGGATGAGCAGTTCTTC	CASKRGSVYGDEQFF	many	TRBD2	TRBV5-1	TRBJ2-1
TGTGCCACCAGCGACAGGGTGACTGAAAAACTGTTTTTT	CATSDRVTEKLFF	many	TRBD1	TRBV15	TRBJ1-4
TGTGCCATCAGTGAGTCGGGGGAAGAGACCCAGTACTTC	CAISESGEETQYF	few	-	TRBV10-3	TRBJ2-5
TGTGCCAGCAGTTGTTACGGACAGCAAGAGACCCAGTACTTC	CASSCYGQQETQYF	many	-	TRBV21-1	TRBJ2-5
TGCGCCAGCAGCTTTTCCCTACAGGGGGGAGATACGCAGTATTTT	CASSFSLQGGDTQYF	many	TRBD1	TRBV5-1	TRBJ2-3
TGTGCCAGCAGCCCCCAGAGCCAGGATACGCAGTATTTT	CASSPQSQDTQYF	few	-	TRBV11-2	TRBJ2-3
TGCAGTACCAGACAGGGCCCAAATGAAAAACTGTTTTTT	CSTRQGPNEKLFF	-	TRBD1	TRBV20-1	TRBJ1-4
TGTGCCAGCAGCTTAGTCATTAGTGGGGACAATGAGCAGTTCTTC	CASSLVISGDNEQFF	-	-	TRBV7-9	TRBJ2-1
TGTGCCAGCAGTCCCCGAGTCTCGGGCACTAGCATGATGAAGAATGAGCAGTTCTTC	CASSPRVSGTSMMKNEQFF	few	-	TRBV7-6	TRBJ2-1
TGTGCCAGTAGTATTAGAGCGGACACCGGGGAGCTGTTTTTT	CASSIRADTGELFF	few	-	TRBV19	TRBJ2-2
TGTGCCAGCACCCCGGATGGGGGGGGCCGCAATGAGCAGTTCTTC	CASTPDGGGRNEQFF	few	-	TRBV5-4	TRBJ2-1
TGTGCCAGCAGTGAATTTGAGGCAATCACAGATACGCAGTATTTT	CASSEFEAITDTQYF	-	-	TRBV6-1	TRBJ2-3
TGCGCCAGCAGGCAGGGCTGGAACTATGGCTACACCTTC	CASRQGWNYGYTF	-	-	TRBV5-1	TRBJ1-2
TGCAGTGCTCTTCCCCGGACTAGCAGAGAGACCCAGTACTTC	CSALPRTSRETQYF	-	TRBD2	TRBV20-1	TRBJ2-5
TGTGCCACCAGCAGAGATCAGAGCTCCTATAATTCACCCCTCCACTTT	CATSRDQSSYNSPLHF	few	-	TRBV15	TRBJ1-6
TGCGCCAGCAGCTTGGACCAGGAGGGCTACACCTTC	CASSLDQEGYTF	-	-	TRBV5-1	TRBJ1-2
TGTGCCAGCACCCTCGGACAGCACCAAGAGACCCAGTACTTC	CASTLGQHQETQYF	few	-	TRBV7-2	TRBJ2-5
TGTGCCTGGAGTTCGGGGACAGGTGGCTACACCTTC	CAWSSGTGGYTF	few	TRBD1	TRBV30	TRBJ1-2
TGTGCCAGCAGCCCATCATCCACCCCCTCTGGGGCCAACGTCCTGACTTTC	CASSPSSTPSGANVLTF	few	-	TRBV5-4	TRBJ2-6
TGTGCCAGCAGCTCCGGGACGCTAGCGAATGAAAAACTGTTTTTT	CASSSGTLANEKLFF	-	-	TRBV7-9	TRBJ1-4
TGTGCCAGCAGTTTCTCAGGGGAAAAGAACACTGAAGCTTTCTTT	CASSFSGEKNTEAFF	few	-	TRBV6-5	TRBJ1-1
TGTGCCAGCAGCTTATCCGACGTTGAGGAGACCCAGTACTTC	CASSLSDVEETQYF	few	-	TRBV5-4	TRBJ2-5
TGCAGTGCCTCCGGCCGCGGGGGGACACACACAATACAAGATACGCAGTATTTT	CSASGRGGTHTIQDTQYF	few	TRBD2	TRBV20-1	TRBJ2-3
TGTGCCAGCAGCCAGGGACAGCGAACAACCGGGGAGCTGTTTTTT	CASSQGQRTTGELFF	few	TRBD1	TRBV6-2/TRBV6-3	TRBJ2-2
TGCGCCAGCAGCTTGGACAGGGCAGGGCTCAATGGCTACACCTTC	CASSLDRAGLNGYTF	few	-	TRBV5-1	TRBJ1-2
TGTGCCATCAGTGAGTATGAGGCTAGCGGGGGATATACGCAGTATTTT	CAISEYEASGGYTQYF	-	TRBD2	TRBV10-3	TRBJ2-3
TGCGCCAGCAGCCACAACGCACTGATGAACACTGAAGCTTTCTTT	CASSHNALMNTEAFF	few	-	TRBV4-3	TRBJ1-1
TGTGCCAGCAGTAACCCCGGGCAGGACGGTACCTATAATTCACCCCTCCACTTT	CASSNPGQDGTYNSPLHF	few	-	TRBV2	TRBJ1-6
TGTGCCAGCAGCTCCGGCTCGCCCGGGGACGAGCAGTACTTC	CASSSGSPGDEQYF	few	-	TRBV7-9	TRBJ2-7
TGTGCCAGCAGTGGCCCGACAGGCGGGGAGCTGTTTTTT	CASSGPTGGELFF	-	-	TRBV6-1	TRBJ2-2
TGCAGTGCTAGAGATTGGGACTATGAGCAGTTCTTC	CSARDWDYEQFF	few	-	TRBV20-1	TRBJ2-1
TGTGCCAGCAGCGTAGCTACTAGCGGGGGGGTCCAAGAGACCCAGTACTTC	CASSVATSGGVQETQYF	few	TRBD2	TRBV9	TRBJ2-5
TGCGCCAGCAGCCAGGGAAACAGGGAATCGAACACTGAAGCTTTCTTT	CASSQGNRESNTEAFF	-	-	TRBV4-1	TRBJ1-1
TGTGCCAGCGGCAACCAAACGGGGCATGGGACCCAGTACTTC	CASGNQTGHGTQYF	-	-	TRBV7-9	TRBJ2-5
TGTGCCAGCAGTTACTCGAGGGATCAGCCCCAGCATTTT	CASSYSRDQPQHF	many	-	TRBV6-5	TRBJ1-5
TGCGCCAGCAGCTCGATTGGACCAGGGGGCATTGTTGGAAACACCATATATTTT	CASSSIGPGGIVGNTIYF	few	TRBD1	TRBV5-1	TRBJ1-3
TGCGCCAGCAGCCAGGCGCGGGGAGAAGGCTACGAGCAGTACTTC	CASSQARGEGYEQYF	-	-	TRBV4-3	TRBJ2-7
TGCAGCGTTGAAGATGTATCCAGCGGGGTGTCCACAGATACGCAGTATTTT	CSVEDVSSGVSTDTQYF	-	TRBD2	TRBV29-1	TRBJ2-3
TGCAGTGCTAGCAGAGGGACAGGGGTTAGCAATGAGCAGTTCTTC	CSASRGTGVSNEQFF	-	TRBD1	TRBV20-1	TRBJ2-1
TGTGCCAGCAGTAAAGACAGGAGCAATGGAAAACTGTTTTTT	CASSKDRSNGKLFF	-	-	TRBV12-3/TRBV12-4	TRBJ1-4
TGCGCCAGCAGCCCCGACGGCAACACTGAAGCTTTCTTT	CASSPDGNTEAFF	many	-	TRBV5-1	TRBJ1-1
TGTGCCAGCAGCGTAGCAGCGGGACCCGGCAATGAGCAGTTCTTC	CASSVAAGPGNEQFF	-	TRBD2	TRBV9	TRBJ2-1
TGTGCCAGCAGTTACGAATCCCCTTCAGGGATCAACACTGAAGCTTTCTTT	CASSYESPSGINTEAFF	few	-	TRBV6-5	TRBJ1-1
TGTGCCAGCAGTTTCTGGTCAGGGACAGGAAACACCATATATTTT	CASSFWSGTGNTIYF	few	-	TRBV12-3/TRBV12-4	TRBJ1-3
TGTGCCAGCAGTTTATCCAACCGCCCTACGCAGTATTTT	CASSLSNRPTQYF	few	-	TRBV28	TRBJ2-3
TGTGCCAGCAGCACTACAAGTCTTGAAGCTTTCTTT	CASSTTSLEAFF	few	-	TRBV14	TRBJ1-1
TGTGCCAGCAGCCTCTCTACGGGGGACACGCAGTATTTT	CASSLSTGDTQYF	-	-	TRBV7-9	TRBJ2-3
TGTGCCAGCAGTTTATTTACCGGGGGGGCCTCCCCCAATGAGCAGTTCTTC	CASSLFTGGASPNEQFF	few	TRBD2	TRBV12-3/TRBV12-4	TRBJ2-1